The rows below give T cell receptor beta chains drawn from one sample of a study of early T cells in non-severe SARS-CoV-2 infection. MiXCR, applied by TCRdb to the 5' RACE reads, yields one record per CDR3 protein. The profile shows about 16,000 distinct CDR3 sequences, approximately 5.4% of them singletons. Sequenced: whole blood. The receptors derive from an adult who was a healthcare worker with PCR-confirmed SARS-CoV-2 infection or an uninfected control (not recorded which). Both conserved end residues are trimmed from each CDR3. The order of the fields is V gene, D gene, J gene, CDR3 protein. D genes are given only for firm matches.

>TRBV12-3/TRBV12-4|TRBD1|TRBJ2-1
ASSPDSATGNNEQF
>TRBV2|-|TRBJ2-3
ASSFTDTQY
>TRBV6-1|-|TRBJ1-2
ASSEGRHNYGYT
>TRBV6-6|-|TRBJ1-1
ASIITNTEAF
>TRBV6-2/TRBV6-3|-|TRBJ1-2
ASSSPDTLNYGYT
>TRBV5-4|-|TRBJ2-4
ASSFKEAKNIQY
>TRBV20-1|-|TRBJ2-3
SARIGGGSTDTQY
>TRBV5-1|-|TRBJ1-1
ASSLTWGAFTEAF
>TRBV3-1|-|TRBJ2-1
ASSQRSLSATYNEQF
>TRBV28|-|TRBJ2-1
ASTHSAGRESYNEQF
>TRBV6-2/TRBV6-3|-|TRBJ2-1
ASSYGGVLYNEQF
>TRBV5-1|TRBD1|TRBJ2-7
ASSLSIPGQLLREQY
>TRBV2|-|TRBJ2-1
ASSDGSPDEQF
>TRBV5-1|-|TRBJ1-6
ASSFKEETSYNSPLH
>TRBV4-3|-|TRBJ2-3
ASSQDKGTPDTQY
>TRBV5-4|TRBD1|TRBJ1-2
ASSLTGASSGYT
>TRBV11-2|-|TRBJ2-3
ASSLVTSTDTQY
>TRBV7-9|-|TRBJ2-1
ASSLPF
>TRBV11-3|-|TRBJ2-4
ASSWGPGDKNIQY
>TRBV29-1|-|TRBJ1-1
SAAGDTGAF
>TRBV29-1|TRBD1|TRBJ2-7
SVVDRHSYEQY
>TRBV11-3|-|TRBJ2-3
ASSWGGDVTDTQY
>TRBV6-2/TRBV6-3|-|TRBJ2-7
ASSVTETWGATYEQY
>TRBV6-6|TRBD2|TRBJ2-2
ASSYSTLREGRWTGELF
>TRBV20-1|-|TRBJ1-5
SARAPGRGNQPQH
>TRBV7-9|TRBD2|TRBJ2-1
ASSFTGLARGITYNEQF
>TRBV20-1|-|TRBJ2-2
SARGQDKNTGELF
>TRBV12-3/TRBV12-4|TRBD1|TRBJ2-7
ASSSGQVFSEQY
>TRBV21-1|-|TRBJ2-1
ASSKRLVVLTPSYNEQF
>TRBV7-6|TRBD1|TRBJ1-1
ASSTRQGGTEAF
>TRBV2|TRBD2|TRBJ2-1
ASSDRGLAGNEQF
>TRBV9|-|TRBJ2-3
ASSSDQRYTDTQY
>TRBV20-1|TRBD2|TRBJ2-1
SARDLGTSGSLGEQF
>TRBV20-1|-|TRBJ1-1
SARDRRFPDGNTEAF
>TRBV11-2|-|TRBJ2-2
ASSLVLWPGTGELF
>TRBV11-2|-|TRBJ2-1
ASSLARITNEQF
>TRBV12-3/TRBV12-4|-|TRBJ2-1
ASSPFAGPDNEQF